The 15 T cell receptor beta chains presented below share a single source sample, sequenced in a study of CD8 T cells in ankylosing spondylitis. TCRdb itself ran the 5' RACE reads through MiXCR, one entry per CDR3 protein. The top ten hold roughly an eighth of the sample, which has about 140,000 distinct CDR3 sequences, approximately 7.3% seen once. Sequenced: blood, either unsorted or a sorted T cell fraction (not recorded which). All receptors derive from a female donor with ankylosing spondylitis or in good health (not recorded which).

This clonotype came up many times. The chain carries TRBV18 and TRBJ2-2, with D possibly TRBD1 on 5 matching bases. CDR1 KGHSH and CDR2 LQKENI come from the germline V gene. The CDR3 spans 15 residues. The ends were cut back, 3 bases at V and 7 bases at J, with 15 bases in the middle. DNA of the CDR3: TGTGCCAGCTCACCCAGGGCGTTCGGCTACGGGGAGCTGTTTTTT. Its translation: CASSPRAFGYGELFF.

This clonotype came up many times. The chain carries TRBV28 and TRBJ1-4; D remains unclear. The germline V gene encodes CDR1 MDHEN and CDR2 SYDVKM. CDR3 length: 16 amino acids. Deletions cut 2 bases from V and 7 bases from J, with 17 bases between. The CDR3 nucleotides read TGTGCCAGCAGTTTAAGAACCCTCGGGATGGGTGAAAAACTGTTTTTT. Residues: CASSLRTLGMGEKLFF.

This clonotype was counted at least ten times. The genes are TRBV6-1 and TRBJ2-3, with no clear D. Germline V gene data show CDR1 as MNHNS and CDR2 as SASEGT. The CDR3 covers 14 residues. V lost 7 bases and J lost 0, with 11 bases in between. CDR3 residues: CASTATSSTDTQYF. DNA for the CDR3: TGTGCCAGCACGGCTACCTCTAGCACAGATACGCAGTATTTT.

Ten or more counts support this clonotype. At one end the junction does not follow the germline gene, possibly because of a read error. V gene TRBV30 combines with J gene TRBJ1-1; 10 bases are shared with TRBD1. CDR3 length: 12 residues. Germline V gene sequence: CDR1 GTSNPN, CDR2 SVGIG (reference sequence). The CDR3 sequence: CAWGKRDRGRSF. The CDR3 DNA reads as TGTGCCTGGGGTAAGAGGGACAGGGGCCGGAGCTTT.

This clonotype occurred many times. The chain employs TRBV7-9 and TRBJ2-5; a possible D gene is TRBD2 (5 bases). Trimming took 3 bases from V and 5 from J, leaving 13 bases between them. The CDR3 extends over 14 amino acids. The germline V gene has CDR1 SEHNR and CDR2 FQNEAQ (reference sequence). The CDR3 loop is CASSFVAGGETQYF. The DNA of the CDR3 is TGTGCCAGCAGCTTTGTCGCGGGCGGCGAGACCCAGTACTTC.

At least ten counts were recorded for this clonotype. The V and J genes are TRBV27 and TRBJ1-2; 7 positions match TRBD1. Germline-derived CDR1 and CDR2 are MNHEY and SMNVEV (reference sequence). V lost 5 bases, J lost 1 base, and 7 bases stayed unmatched. The CDR3 sequence is 15 residues long. This CDR3 reads CASSLRQGRNYGYTF. The CDR3 DNA reads TGTGCCAGCAGTCTCAGACAGGGACGTAACTATGGCTACACCTTC.

This clonotype was counted at least ten times. The J gene is TRBJ2-7, the V gene TRBV20-1; tentatively, D is TRBD2 (5 bases). V lost 1 base, J lost 2 bases, and 12 bases lay in between. The CDR3 extends over 14 amino acids. Germline CDR1 DFQATT, CDR2 SNEGSKA (reference sequence). CDR3 amino acids: CSARAEDPTYEQYF. The CDR3 nucleotides read TGCAGTGCTAGAGCGGAGGATCCTACCTACGAGCAGTACTTC.

This clonotype was seen many times. The rearrangement joins TRBV20-1 to TRBJ2-3; a weak D match, TRBD2 (7 bases). Germline loops: CDR1 DFQATT, CDR2 SNEGSKA (reference sequence). The CDR3 runs 16 residues. The CDR3 DNA sequence: TGCACCCCACCGGGGGCACGGGGGAGGGCCACAGATACGCAGTATTTT. It codes for CTPPGARGRATDTQYF.

This clonotype has ten or more counts. The chain combines TRBV29-1 with TRBJ2-1, with D uncertain. Looked up from germline, CDR1 is SQVTM and CDR2 is ANQGSEA. This CDR3 has 12 residues. Trimming stripped 3 bases from V and 6 bases from J, with 9 bases between. The CDR3 spells CSVEGKGNEQFF. The CDR3 DNA sequence: TGCAGCGTTGAGGGGAAAGGCAATGAGCAGTTCTTC.

This clonotype was detected ten times or more. The chain has TRBV12-3 or TRBV12-4 and TRBJ1-4, with 8 bases aligning to TRBD1. The CDR3 is made up of 14 amino acids. V dropped 8 bases and J dropped 5; count of bases not matched to a gene: 7. The chain's CDR3 is CASGKTGANEKLFF. The CDR3, as DNA: TGTGCCAGCGGGAAGACAGGGGCCAATGAAAAACTGTTTTTT.

This clonotype has a count of ten or more. The CDR3 here is CASSFALDQPQHF. The CDR3 nucleotides are TGTGCCAGCAGCTTCGCACTGGATCAGCCCCAGCATTTT. V and J are TRBV11-1 and TRBJ1-5; D is ambiguous. The CDR3 runs to 13 residues. Germline assignment: CDR1 SGHAT and CDR2 FQDESV (reference sequence). V was shortened by 3 bases and J by 5 bases, with 8 bases between the two germline ends.

This clonotype has a count of ten or more. J is TRBJ2-7 and V is TRBV27, with 7 bases lining up with TRBD2. CDR3 size: 14 residues. In germline, CDR1 is MNHEY, CDR2 SMNVEV (reference sequence). With V trimmed by 10 bases and J by 2 bases, 11 bases remained unmatched. The CDR3 spells CATSGGGTTYEQYF. As DNA, the CDR3 is TGTGCCACGTCGGGGGGAGGTACCACCTACGAGCAGTACTTC.

This clonotype occurred many times. This chain's CDR3 is CASSPYHEQFF. In DNA form, the CDR3 reads TGTGCCAGCAGCCCCTACCACGAGCAGTTCTTC. The genes are TRBV12-3 or TRBV12-4 and TRBJ2-1; D not certain. The CDR3 contains 11 residues. Trimming removed 6 bases at V and 10 bases at J, with 10 bases between.

Ten or more counts support this clonotype. This chain links TRBV5-1 with TRBJ2-1, with D maybe TRBD1 (5 bases). The ends were cut back, 1 base at V and 12 bases at J, with 11 bases in the middle. The CDR3 has 12 residues. Germline V CDR1 and CDR2: SGHRS, YFSETQ. CDR3 amino acids: CASSLSQQGQFF. In DNA form, the CDR3 reads TGCGCCAGCAGCTTGTCCCAGCAGGGGCAGTTCTTC.

As for this clonotype: A single base separates this from a much larger clone, so it may be a read error. The rearrangement joins TRBV20-1 to TRBJ2-5; D not resolved. The CDR3 consists of 12 residues. Between the trimmed V and J ends, which lost 5 bases and 2 bases, there was a span of 9 bases. CDR1 and CDR2 (germline): DFQATT, SNEGSKA (reference sequence). Here the CDR3 DNA reads TGCAGTGCTGCATCAGGACAAGAGACCCAGTACTTC. Amino acids: CSAASGQETQYF.